This T cell receptor beta chain was recorded in a study of blood T cell repertoires in COVID-19. Study-level information: Italy, Spain and the United States were the sources of the convalescent and acute COVID-19 samples.

While infection was still active, Seattle patients were enrolled and then followed longitudinally. Trimming removed 7 bases from V and 0 bases from J; junction bases left unmatched: 8. The CDR3 sequence is 16 residues long. Per the germline V gene, CDR1 is MDHEN and CDR2 is SYDVKM. As originally analysed: Reference gene primer amplification yielded estimated nucleated cell counts. Sequencing was performed with immunoSEQ multiplex PCR; in TCRdb, only in-frame clones are kept and a portion is missing. V, J and clone size are those of that table, while D and trimming were read from the DNA. Altogether 150,000 to 200,000 clones are present, 70% to 85% being singletons, with the ten largest covering approximately 6.8%.

The origin of this receptor is a middle-aged woman with COVID-19, enrolled during active disease. Sequencing input: peripheral blood. The chain is built from TRBV28 and TRBJ2-2; TRBD2 matches 7 bases. The CDR3 DNA reads TGTGCCAGCATCCTGGGGGGGACGGCGAACACCGGGGAGCTGTTTTTT. It yields the protein CASILGGTANTGELFF.